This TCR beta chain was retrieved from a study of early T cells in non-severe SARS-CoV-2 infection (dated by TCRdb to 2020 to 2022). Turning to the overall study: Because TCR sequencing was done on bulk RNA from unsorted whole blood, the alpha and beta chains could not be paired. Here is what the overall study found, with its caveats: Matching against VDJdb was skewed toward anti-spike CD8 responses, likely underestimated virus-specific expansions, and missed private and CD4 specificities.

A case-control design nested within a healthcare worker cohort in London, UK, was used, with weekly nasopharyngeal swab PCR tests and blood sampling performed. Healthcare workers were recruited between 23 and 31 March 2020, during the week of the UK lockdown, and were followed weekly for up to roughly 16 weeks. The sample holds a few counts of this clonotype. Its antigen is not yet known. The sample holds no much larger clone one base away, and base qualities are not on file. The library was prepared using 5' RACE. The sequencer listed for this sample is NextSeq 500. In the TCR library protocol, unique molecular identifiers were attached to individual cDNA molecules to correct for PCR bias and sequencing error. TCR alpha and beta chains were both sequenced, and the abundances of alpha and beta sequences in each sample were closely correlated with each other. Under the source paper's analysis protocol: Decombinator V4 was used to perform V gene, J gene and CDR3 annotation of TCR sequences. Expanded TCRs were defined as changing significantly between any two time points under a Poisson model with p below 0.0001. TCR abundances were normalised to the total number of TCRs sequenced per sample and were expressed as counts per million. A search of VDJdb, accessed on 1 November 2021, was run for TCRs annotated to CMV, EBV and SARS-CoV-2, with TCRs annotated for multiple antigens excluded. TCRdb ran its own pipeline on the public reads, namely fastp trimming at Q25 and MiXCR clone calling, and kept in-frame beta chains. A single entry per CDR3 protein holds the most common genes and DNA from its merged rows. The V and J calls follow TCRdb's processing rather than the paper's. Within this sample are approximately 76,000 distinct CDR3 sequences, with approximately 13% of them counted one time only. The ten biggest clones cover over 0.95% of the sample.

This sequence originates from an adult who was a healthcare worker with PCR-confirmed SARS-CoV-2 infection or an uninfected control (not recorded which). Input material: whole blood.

The CDR3 sequence is CASMNAQPRYF. DNA sequence: TGTGCCAGCATGAATGCGCAACCTAGGTACTTC. Rearrangement joined TRBV7-2 to TRBJ2-7; no confident D gene assignment can be made. The CDR3 goes from the cysteine to the phenylalanine over 11 residues. Just the 33-base CDR3 DNA is kept, in frame starting at base 1. The CDR1 and CDR2 encoded by the germline V gene are SGHTA and FQGNSA. The junction carries 16 bases between V and J, which are trimmed by 7 bases and 12 bases respectively.